This TCR beta chain was recorded in a study of Graves' ophthalmopathy and Graves' hyperthyroidism. Germline values: CDR1 SGHVS, CDR2 FQNEAQ. Trimming shortened V by 1 base and J by 7 bases, and 13 bases separated the two germline ends. The CDR3 has 14 residues. RNA transcripts were the template, and TCR beta CDR3 regions were amplified from them. A first-round RT-PCR used HTBI primers, followed by a second-round multiplex PCR. From the multiplex PCR reads, TCRdb called clonotypes with MiXCR, one entry per CDR3 protein. Of approximately 150,000 distinct CDR3 sequences listed, about two fifths are singletons.

The chain has TRBV7-8 and TRBJ1-1; D is ambiguous. The clonotype was recovered from a young man with Graves' ophthalmopathy. The source material was peripheral blood. Here the CDR3 reads CASSLVGLESEAFF. CDR3 DNA sequence: TGTGCCAGCAGCTTAGTAGGCCTCGAAAGTGAAGCTTTCTTT.